This T cell receptor beta chain was captured in a study of OX40 agonist ivuxolimab in advanced cancers. A note on the overall study: The costimulatory receptor OX40 (CD134) was targeted by ivuxolimab, a fully human IgG2 agonistic monoclonal antibody. Intravenous ivuxolimab was administered to patients every 2 weeks at six dose levels: 0.01, 0.1, 0.3, 1.5, 3 and 10 mg/kg. Among the 50 to 55 dose-escalation patients, 19 had hepatocellular carcinoma, about 15 melanoma, 9 renal cell carcinoma and 9 head and neck cancer. In the dose-escalation cohort, roughly 80% of patients were male, and the mean age was approximately 64 years, with a range of about 23 to 90. Prior anti-PD-1, anti-PD-L1 or anti-CTLA-4 therapy was permitted, and approximately 40% of dose-escalation patients had received checkpoint inhibitors. Partial responses occurred in three dose-escalation patients: two with cutaneous melanoma and one with hepatocellular carcinoma. The purpose of peripheral TCRbeta sequencing was to test whether ivuxolimab changed TCR sequence diversity and led to clonal T-cell expansion. The paper describes the monotherapy dose-escalation part (N of about 52 patients) of the phase I trial of ivuxolimab. The investigation overall reported the following: In partial responders in the 0.1-3.0 mg/kg groups, normalized peripheral clonal expansion was found to be among the lowest, especially among CD8+ T cells. Low levels of normalized T-cell clonal expansion were also shown by some nonresponding patients. Which antigens the clonally expanded peripheral T cells were specific for was not determined. On average, CD8+ T cells showed more expanded clones than CD4+ T cells after ivuxolimab. At doses of 0.1 to 3.0 mg/kg, clonal expansion of both CD4+ and CD8+ T cells in blood was seen between baseline and week 6.

Points on this clone: This receptor's antigen is unknown. Base qualities are not recorded, but no much larger clone differs from it by a single base.

Patients with a history of autoimmune disease or receiving systemic immunosuppression were excluded from the trial. Peripheral blood for TCR sequencing was collected from all dose cohorts at baseline, on cycle 4 day 1, and on cycle 7 day 1. Samples came from an open-label, multicenter, first-in-human phase I dose-escalation trial of ivuxolimab. Adults with locally advanced or metastatic melanoma, renal cell, hepatocellular, or head and neck squamous cell carcinoma were enrolled in the trial. Before TCR sequencing, CD4+ T cells and CD8+ T cells from peripheral blood were sorted into separate populations. The CDR3, cysteine through phenylalanine, is 15 amino acids long. Only the CDR3 portion is preserved as DNA: 45 bases, with reading frame beginning at the first base. Compared with germline, V lacks 5 bases and J lacks 0 bases; bases without a gene match: 3. From a lookup of the germline V gene, CDR1 and CDR2 are SGHTA and FQGNSA.

Genomic DNA was extracted from sorted cells for sequencing of the TCRbeta CDR3 region. TCRbeta CDR3 regions were sequenced using the immunoSEQ Assay. TCRdb retrieved this table from immuneACCESS and kept in-frame rearrangements only. Not all clones are present; in checked studies, unresolved V genes account for under half, and no reason is known for the remainder. The sample table records just over 95,000 clones; approximately 85% of these occur just once. The ten largest account for 3.8% of the sample. Source: CD4+ or CD8+ T cells sorted from blood, taken in a trial of the OX40 agonist ivuxolimab. The receptor comes from an adult with an advanced solid tumor such as melanoma, head and neck, liver or kidney cancer. The chain joins TRBV7-2 to TRBJ1-5, and TRBD1 matches 8 of the central bases. The CDR3 reads as follows: CASSPQGDSNQPQHF. The nucleotides are TGTGCCAGCAGCCCACAGGGGGATAGCAATCAGCCCCAGCATTTT.